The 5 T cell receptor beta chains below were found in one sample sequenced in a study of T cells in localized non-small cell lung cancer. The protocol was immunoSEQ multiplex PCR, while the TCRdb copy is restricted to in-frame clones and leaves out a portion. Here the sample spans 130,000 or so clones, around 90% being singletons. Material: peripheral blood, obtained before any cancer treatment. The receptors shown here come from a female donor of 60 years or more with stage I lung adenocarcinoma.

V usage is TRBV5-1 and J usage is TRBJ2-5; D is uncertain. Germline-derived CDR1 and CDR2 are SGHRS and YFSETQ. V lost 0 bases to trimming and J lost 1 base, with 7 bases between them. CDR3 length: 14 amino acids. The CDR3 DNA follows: TGCGCCAGCAGCTTGGAAGGGTTCCAAGAGACCCAGTACTTC. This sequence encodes CASSLEGFQETQYF. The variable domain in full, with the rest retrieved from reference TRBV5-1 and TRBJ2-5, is KAGVTQTPRYLIKTRGQQVTLSCSPISGHRSVSWYQQTPGQGLQFLFEYFSETQRNKGNFPGRFSGRQFSNSRSEMNVSTLELGDSALYLCASSLEGFQETQYFGPGTRLLVL.

In DNA, the CDR3 is TGTGCCAGCAGCCTCCAGCGAGGAATCGGGGAGCTGTTTTTT. Translation gives CASSLQRGIGELFF. The rearrangement uses TRBV11-3 and TRBJ2-2, with D uncertain. The CDR3 covers 14 residues. Trimming took off 5 bases at V and 7 bases at J, with 14 bases between the two ends. CDR1 is SGHNT, CDR2 YENEEA, per germline. Looking up the rest from reference TRBV11-3 and TRBJ2-2 gives the full variable domain: EAGVVQSPRYKIIEKKQPVAFWCNPISGHNTLYWYLQNLGQGPELLIRYENEEAVDDSQLPKDRFSAERLKGVDSTLKIQPAELGDSAVYLCASSLQRGIGELFFGEGSRLTVL.

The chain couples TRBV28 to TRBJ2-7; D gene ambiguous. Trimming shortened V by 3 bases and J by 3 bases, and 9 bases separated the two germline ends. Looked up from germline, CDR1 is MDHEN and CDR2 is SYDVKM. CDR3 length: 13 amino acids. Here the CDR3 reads CASSFGRNYEQYF. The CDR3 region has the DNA TGTGCCAGCAGTTTCGGCAGGAACTACGAGCAGTACTTC.

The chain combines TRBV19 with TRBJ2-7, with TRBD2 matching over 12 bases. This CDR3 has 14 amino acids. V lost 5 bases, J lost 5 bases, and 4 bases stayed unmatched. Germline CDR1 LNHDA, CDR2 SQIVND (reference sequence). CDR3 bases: TGTGCCAGTAGTGGACTAGCGGGAAATCACGAGCAGTACTTC. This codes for CASSGLAGNHEQYF.

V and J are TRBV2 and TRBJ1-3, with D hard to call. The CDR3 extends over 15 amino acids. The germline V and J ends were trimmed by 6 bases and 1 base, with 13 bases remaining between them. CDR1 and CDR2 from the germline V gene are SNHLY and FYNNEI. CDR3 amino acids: CASSPQRLSGNTIYF. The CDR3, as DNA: TGTGCCAGCAGCCCACAGAGACTGTCTGGAAACACCATATATTTT.